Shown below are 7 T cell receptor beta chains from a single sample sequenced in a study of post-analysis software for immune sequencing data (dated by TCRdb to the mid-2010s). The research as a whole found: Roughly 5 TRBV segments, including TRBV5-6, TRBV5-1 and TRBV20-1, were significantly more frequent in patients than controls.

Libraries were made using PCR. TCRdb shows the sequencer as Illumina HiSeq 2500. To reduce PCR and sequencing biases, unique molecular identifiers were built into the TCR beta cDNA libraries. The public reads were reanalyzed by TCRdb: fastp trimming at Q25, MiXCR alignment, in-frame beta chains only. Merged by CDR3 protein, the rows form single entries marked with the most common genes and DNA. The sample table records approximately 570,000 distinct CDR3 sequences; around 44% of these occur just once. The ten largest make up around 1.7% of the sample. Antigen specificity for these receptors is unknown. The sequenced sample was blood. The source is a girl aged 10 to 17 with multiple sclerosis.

CDR3 residues: CASSLGGKAYEQYF. In nucleotides, the CDR3 is TGTGCCAGCAGCTTAGGCGGCAAGGCCTACGAGCAGTACTTC. This chain uses TRBV7-6 with TRBJ2-7, with D unclear. Deletions cut 1 base from V and 2 bases from J, with 9 bases between. The V gene's germline CDR1 is SGHVS and CDR2 FNYEAQ. There are 14 residues in the CDR3.

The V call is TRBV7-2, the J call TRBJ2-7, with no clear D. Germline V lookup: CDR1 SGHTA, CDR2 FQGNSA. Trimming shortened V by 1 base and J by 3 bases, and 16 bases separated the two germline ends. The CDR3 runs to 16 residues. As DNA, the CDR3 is TGTGCCAGCAGCTTAGGTGGCACCCGGAGATACTACGAGCAGTACTTC. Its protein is CASSLGGTRRYYEQYF.

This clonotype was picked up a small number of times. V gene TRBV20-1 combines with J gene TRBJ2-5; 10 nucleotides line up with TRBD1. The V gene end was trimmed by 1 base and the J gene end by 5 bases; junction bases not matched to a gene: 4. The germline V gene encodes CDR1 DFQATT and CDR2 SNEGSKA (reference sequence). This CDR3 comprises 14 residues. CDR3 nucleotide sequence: TGCAGTGCTAGAGGTGACAGGGGGCGTGAGACCCAGTACTTC. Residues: CSARGDRGRETQYF.

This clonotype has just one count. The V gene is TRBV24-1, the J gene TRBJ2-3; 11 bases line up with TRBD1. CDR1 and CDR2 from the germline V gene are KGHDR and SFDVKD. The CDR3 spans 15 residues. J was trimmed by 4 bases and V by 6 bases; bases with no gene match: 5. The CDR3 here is CATSSPGQGADTQYF. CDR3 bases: TGTGCCACCAGTTCGCCGGGACAGGGGGCAGATACGCAGTATTTT.

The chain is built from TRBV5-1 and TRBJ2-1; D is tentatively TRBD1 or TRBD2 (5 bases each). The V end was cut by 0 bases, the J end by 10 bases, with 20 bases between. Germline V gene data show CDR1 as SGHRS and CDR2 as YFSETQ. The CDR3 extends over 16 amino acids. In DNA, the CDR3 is TGCGCCAGCAGCTTGGCCCCGAGCAGGGTAGGGGACGAGCAGTTCTTC. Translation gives CASSLAPSRVGDEQFF.

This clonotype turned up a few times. The CDR3 loop reads CSVIGETQYF. The CDR3 DNA is TGCAGTGTAATTGGGGAGACCCAGTACTTC. V gene TRBV20-1 combines with J gene TRBJ2-5; no definite D call. Per the germline V gene, CDR1 is DFQATT and CDR2 is SNEGSKA (reference sequence). V was clipped by 7 bases and J by 5 bases, with 8 bases between them. CDR3 length equals 10 residues.

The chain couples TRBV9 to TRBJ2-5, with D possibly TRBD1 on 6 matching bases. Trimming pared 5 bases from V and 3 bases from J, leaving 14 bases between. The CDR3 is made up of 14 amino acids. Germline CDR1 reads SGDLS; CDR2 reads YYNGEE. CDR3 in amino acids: CASSTGQTEETQYF. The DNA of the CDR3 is TGTGCCAGCAGTACAGGACAGACCGAAGAGACCCAGTACTTC.